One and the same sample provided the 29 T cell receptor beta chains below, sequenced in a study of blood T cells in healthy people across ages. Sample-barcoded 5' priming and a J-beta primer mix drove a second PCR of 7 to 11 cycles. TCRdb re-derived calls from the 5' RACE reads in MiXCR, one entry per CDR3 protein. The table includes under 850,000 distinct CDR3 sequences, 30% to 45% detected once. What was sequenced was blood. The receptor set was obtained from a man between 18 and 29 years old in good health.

Here the CDR3 DNA reads TGTGCCAGCTTCCCGGGGGGGCCGTTCGGCACAGATACGCAGTATTTT. This codes for CASFPGGPFGTDTQYF. The rearrangement uses TRBV27 and TRBJ2-3, with 8 bases identical to TRBD2. Germline V CDR1 and CDR2: MNHEY, SMNVEV (reference sequence). The CDR3 is made up of 16 amino acids. J gave up 1 base and V 8 bases, and 11 bases lay outside the gene matches.

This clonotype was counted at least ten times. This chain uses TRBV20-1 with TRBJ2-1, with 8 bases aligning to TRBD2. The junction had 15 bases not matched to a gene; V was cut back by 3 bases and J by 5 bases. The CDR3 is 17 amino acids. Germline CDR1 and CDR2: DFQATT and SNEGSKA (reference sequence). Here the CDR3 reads CSARTRRGVQSHNEQFF. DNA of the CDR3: TGCAGTGCTAGGACTAGGCGGGGGGTCCAGAGCCACAATGAGCAGTTCTTC.

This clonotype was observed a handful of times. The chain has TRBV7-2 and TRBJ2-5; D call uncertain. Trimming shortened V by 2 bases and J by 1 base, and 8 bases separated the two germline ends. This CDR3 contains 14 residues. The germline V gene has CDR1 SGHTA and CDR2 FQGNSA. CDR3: CASSLNNVQETQYF. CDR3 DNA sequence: TGTGCCAGCAGCTTAAATAACGTCCAAGAGACCCAGTACTTC.

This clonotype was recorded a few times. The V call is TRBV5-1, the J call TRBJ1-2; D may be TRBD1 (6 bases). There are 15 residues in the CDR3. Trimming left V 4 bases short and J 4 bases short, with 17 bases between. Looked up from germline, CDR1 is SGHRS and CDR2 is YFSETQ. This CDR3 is CASSPGGHNGYGYTF. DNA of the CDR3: TGCGCCAGCAGCCCGGGGGGACATAACGGCTATGGCTACACCTTC.

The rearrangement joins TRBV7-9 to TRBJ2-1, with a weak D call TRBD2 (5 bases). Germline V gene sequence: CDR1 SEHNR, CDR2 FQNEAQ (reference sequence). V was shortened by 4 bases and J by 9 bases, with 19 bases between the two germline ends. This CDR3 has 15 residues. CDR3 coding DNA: TGTGCCAGCAGCTCTGGTGATAGCGCCTGGGGTGAGCAGTTCTTC. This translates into CASSSGDSAWGEQFF.

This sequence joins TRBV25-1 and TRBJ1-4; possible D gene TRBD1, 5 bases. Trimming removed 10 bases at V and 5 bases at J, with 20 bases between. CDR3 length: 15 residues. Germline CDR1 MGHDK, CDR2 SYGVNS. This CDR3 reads CATAAVGGRNEKLFF. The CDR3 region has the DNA TGTGCCACCGCCGCCGTGGGGGGTCGGAATGAAAAACTGTTTTTT. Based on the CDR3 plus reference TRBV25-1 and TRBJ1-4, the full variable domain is EADIYQTPRYLVIGTGKKITLECSQTMGHDKMYWYQQDPGMELHLIHYSYGVNSTEKGDLSSESTVSRIRTEHFPLTLESARPSHTSQYLCATAAVGGRNEKLFFGSGTQLSVL.

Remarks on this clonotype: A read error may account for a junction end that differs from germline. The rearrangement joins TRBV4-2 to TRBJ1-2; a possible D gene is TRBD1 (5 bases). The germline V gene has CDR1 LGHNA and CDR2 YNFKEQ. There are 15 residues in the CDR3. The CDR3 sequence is CAGSQDIGRARGYTF. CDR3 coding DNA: TGTGCCGGCAGCCAAGATATAGGCAGGGCGAGAGGCTACACCTTC.

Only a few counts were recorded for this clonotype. In DNA form, the CDR3 reads TGTGCCATCCAAGGACAGGAGGGACCCCAGCATTTT. Its protein product is CAIQGQEGPQHF. The rearrangement joins TRBV10-3 to TRBJ1-5, with TRBD1 identical over 7 bases. Per germline, CDR1 ENHRY and CDR2 SYGVKD. Unmatched junction bases numbered 8, after V lost 8 bases and J lost 10 bases. This CDR3 region has 12 residues.

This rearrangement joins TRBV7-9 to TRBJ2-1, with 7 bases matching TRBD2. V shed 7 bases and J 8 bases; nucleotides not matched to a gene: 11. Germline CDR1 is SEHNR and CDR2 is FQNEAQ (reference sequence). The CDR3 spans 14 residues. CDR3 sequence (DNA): TGTGCCAGCACCGGGGCTAGCGGCAATGATGAGCAGTTCTTC. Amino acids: CASTGASGNDEQFF.

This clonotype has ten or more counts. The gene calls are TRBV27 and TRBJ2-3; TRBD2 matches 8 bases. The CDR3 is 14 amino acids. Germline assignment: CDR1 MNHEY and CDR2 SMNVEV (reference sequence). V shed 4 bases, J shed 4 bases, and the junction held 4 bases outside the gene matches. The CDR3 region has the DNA TGTGCCAGCAGTTACCAGGGACTAGCAGATACGCAGTATTTT. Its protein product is CASSYQGLADTQYF.

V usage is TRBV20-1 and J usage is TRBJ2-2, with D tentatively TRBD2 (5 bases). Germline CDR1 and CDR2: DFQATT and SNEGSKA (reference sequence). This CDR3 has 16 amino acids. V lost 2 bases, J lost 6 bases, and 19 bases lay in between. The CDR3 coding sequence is TGCAGTGCTAGAAGGGTCCGGGAAAAGCGTTCCGGGGAGCTGTTTTTT. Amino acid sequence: CSARRVREKRSGELFF.

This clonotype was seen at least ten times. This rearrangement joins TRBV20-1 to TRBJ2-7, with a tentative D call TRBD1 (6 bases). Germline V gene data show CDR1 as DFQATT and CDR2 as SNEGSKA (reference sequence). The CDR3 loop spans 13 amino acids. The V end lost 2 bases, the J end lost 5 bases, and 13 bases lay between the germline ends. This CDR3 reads CSARLTNRDEQYF. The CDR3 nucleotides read TGCAGTGCTAGACTTACAAACAGGGACGAGCAGTACTTC.

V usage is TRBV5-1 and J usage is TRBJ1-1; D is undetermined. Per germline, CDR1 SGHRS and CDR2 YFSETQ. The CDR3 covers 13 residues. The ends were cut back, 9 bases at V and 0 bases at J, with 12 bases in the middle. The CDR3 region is CATSSDVNTEAFF. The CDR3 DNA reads TGCGCCACCTCCTCAGACGTGAACACTGAAGCTTTCTTT.

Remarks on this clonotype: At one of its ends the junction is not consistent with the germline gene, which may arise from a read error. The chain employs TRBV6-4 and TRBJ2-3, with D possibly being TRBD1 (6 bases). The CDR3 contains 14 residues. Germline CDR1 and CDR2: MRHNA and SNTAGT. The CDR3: CASSDRGNTGTQYF. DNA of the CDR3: TGTGCCAGCAGTGATAGGGGGAACACAGGTACGCAGTATTTT.

The CDR3: CASSPGQAVEGYGYTF. The CDR3 DNA follows: TGCGCCAGCAGCCCCGGACAGGCTGTGGAAGGGTATGGCTACACCTTC. This chain connects TRBV4-1 to TRBJ1-2, with 7 nucleotides matching TRBD1. Looked up from germline, CDR1 is MGHRA and CDR2 is YSYEKL. The trim removed 4 bases at V and 5 bases at J, leaving 13 bases unmatched. The CDR3 length is 16 residues.

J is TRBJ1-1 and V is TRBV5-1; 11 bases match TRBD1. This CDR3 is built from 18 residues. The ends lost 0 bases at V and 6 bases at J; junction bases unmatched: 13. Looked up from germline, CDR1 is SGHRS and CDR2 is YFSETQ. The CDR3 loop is CASSLEGIRTGGDAEAFF. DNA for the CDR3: TGCGCCAGCAGCTTGGAGGGGATCAGGACAGGGGGCGACGCTGAAGCTTTCTTT.

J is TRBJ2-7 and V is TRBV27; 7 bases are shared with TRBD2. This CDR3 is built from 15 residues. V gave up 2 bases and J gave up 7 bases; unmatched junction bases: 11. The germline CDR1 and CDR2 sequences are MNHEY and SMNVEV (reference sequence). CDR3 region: CASSLLPAGKNEQYF. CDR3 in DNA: TGTGCCAGCAGTTTACTTCCAGCGGGGAAAAATGAGCAGTACTTC.

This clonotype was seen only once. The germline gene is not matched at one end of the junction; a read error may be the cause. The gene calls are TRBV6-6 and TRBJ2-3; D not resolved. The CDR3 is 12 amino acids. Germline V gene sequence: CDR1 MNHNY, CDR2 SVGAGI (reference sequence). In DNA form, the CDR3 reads TGTGCCTGCAGCCCCACGGGAGATACGCAGTATTTT. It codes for CACSPTGDTQYF.

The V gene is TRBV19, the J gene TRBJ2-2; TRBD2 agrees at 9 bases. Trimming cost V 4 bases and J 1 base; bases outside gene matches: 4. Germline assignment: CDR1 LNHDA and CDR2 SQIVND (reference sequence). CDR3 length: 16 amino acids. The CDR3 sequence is CASSKTAGGNTGELFF. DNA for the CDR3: TGTGCCAGTAGTAAAACAGCGGGGGGGAACACCGGGGAGCTGTTTTTT.

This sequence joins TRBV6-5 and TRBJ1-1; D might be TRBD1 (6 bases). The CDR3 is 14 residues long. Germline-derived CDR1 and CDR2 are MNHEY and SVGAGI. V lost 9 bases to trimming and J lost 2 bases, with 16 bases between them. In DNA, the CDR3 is TGTGCCAGTGGGACGACAGGAATAAACACTGAAGCTTTCTTT. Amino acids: CASGTTGINTEAFF.

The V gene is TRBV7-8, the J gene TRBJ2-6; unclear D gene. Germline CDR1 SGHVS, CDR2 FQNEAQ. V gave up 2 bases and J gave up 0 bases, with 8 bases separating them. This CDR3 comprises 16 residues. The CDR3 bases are TGTGCCAGCAGCTTACGTGAGCTCTCTGGGGCCAACGTCCTGACTTTC. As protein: CASSLRELSGANVLTF.

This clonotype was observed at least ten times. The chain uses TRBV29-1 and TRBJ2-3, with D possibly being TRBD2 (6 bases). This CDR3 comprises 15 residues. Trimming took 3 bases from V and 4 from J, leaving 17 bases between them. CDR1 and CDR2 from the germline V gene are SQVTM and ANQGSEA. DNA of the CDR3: TGCAGCGTTGAGACGGCGGGGTTCGGTGCAGATACGCAGTATTTT. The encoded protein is CSVETAGFGADTQYF.

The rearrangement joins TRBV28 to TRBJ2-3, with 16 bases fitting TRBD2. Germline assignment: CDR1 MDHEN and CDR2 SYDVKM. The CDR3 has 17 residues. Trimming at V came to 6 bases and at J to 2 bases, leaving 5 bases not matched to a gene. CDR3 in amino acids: CASSAGLAGGNTDTQYF. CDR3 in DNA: TGTGCCAGCAGCGCGGGACTAGCGGGGGGGAACACAGATACGCAGTATTTT.

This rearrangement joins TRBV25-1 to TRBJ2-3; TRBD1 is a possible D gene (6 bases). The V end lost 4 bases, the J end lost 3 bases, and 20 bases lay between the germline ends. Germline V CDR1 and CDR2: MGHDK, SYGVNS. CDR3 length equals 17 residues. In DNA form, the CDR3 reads TGTGCCAGCAGTGGGGTCAACAGGGTGAAGATTACAGATACGCAGTATTTT. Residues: CASSGVNRVKITDTQYF. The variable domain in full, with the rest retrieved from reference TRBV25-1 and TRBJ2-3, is EADIYQTPRYLVIGTGKKITLECSQTMGHDKMYWYQQDPGMELHLIHYSYGVNSTEKGDLSSESTVSRIRTEHFPLTLESARPSHTSQYLCASSGVNRVKITDTQYFGPGTRLTVL.

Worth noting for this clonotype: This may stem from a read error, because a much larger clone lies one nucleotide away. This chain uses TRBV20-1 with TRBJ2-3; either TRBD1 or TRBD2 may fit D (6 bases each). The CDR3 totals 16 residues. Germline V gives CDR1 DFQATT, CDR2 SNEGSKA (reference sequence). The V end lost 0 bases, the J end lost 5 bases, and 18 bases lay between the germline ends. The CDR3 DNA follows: TGCAGTGCTAGAGATAGAGGGGGGCCAATTGTAGATACGCAGTATTTT. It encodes CSARDRGGPIVDTQYF.

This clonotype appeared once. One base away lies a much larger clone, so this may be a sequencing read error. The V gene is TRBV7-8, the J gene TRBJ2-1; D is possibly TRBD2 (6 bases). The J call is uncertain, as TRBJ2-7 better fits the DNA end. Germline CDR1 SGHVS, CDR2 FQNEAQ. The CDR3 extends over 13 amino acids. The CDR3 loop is CASISGSYNEQYF. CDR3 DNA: TGTGCCAGCATTAGCGGCTCCTACAATGAGCAGTACTTC.

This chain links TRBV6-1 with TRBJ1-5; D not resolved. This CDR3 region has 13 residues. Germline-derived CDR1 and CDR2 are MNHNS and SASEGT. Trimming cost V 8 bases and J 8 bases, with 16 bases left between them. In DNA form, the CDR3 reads TGTGCCAGCGAAGGGTTGGTTTTTGAGCCCCAGCATTTT. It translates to CASEGLVFEPQHF.

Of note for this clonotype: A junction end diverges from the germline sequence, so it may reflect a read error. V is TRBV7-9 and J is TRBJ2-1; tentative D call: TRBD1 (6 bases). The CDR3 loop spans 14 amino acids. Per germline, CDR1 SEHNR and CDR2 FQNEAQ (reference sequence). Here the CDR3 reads CASSLGWTEETQFF. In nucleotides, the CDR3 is TGCGCCAGCAGCTTAGGTTGGACAGAAGAGACCCAGTTCTTC.

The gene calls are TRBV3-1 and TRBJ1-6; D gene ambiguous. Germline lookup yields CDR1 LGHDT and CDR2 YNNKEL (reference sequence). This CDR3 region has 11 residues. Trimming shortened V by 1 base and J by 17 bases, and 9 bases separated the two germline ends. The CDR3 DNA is TGTGCCAGCAGCCAAGGGTCGGATATCCACTTT. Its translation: CASSQGSDIHF.